This TCR beta chain comes out of a study of CD8 T cell repertoires and HIV-1 epitope variants. Repertoires were generated with immunoSEQ multiplex PCR, while TCRdb's copy carries only in-frame clones and drops some. The sample records 5,600 or so clones, approximately 66% being singletons. Comment on this clone: Its target is unknown.

The V gene's germline CDR1 is SEHNR and CDR2 FQNEAQ (reference sequence). This CDR3 spans 16 amino acids. Trimming cost V 5 bases and J 1 base, with 15 bases left between them. The sequence derives from a male donor with HIV. The sequencing sample was made of cultured CD8+ T cells derived from PBMCs. The genes are TRBV7-9 and TRBJ1-5; the D gene is possibly TRBD1 (5 bases). In DNA form, the CDR3 reads TGTGCCAGCAGCGCCCTGGGCGGGACCAGCAATCAGCCCCAGCATTTT. Translated, it gives CASSALGGTSNQPQHF.